The subject of this entry is one T cell receptor beta chain. Its antigen is currently unknown. For the second PCR, which ran for 7 to 11 cycles, a sample-barcoded 5' primer and a J-beta primer mix were used. TCRdb itself ran the 5' RACE reads through MiXCR, one entry per CDR3 protein. The sample records under 950,000 distinct CDR3 sequences, around a fifth being singletons. Every sample had a minimum of 6 million PBMCs isolated. The data stem from a study of blood T cells in healthy people across ages. Regarding the study as a whole: Older individuals had lower TCR beta diversity per million T cells (the decline was roughly linear).

The CDR3 covers 15 residues. CDR1 MDHEN and CDR2 SYDVKM come from the germline V gene. The J segment lost 0 bases and the V segment lost 9 bases, leaving 7 bases of the junction unmatched. The chain is built from TRBV28 and TRBJ1-4; TRBD1 aligns across 7 bases. The receptor's source is a man aged 70 or older in good health. The sequenced material came from blood. CDR3 nucleotides: TGTGCCAGTCGGAAACAGGGGCCAACTAATGAAAAACTGTTTTTT. Translating it yields CASRKQGPTNEKLFF.